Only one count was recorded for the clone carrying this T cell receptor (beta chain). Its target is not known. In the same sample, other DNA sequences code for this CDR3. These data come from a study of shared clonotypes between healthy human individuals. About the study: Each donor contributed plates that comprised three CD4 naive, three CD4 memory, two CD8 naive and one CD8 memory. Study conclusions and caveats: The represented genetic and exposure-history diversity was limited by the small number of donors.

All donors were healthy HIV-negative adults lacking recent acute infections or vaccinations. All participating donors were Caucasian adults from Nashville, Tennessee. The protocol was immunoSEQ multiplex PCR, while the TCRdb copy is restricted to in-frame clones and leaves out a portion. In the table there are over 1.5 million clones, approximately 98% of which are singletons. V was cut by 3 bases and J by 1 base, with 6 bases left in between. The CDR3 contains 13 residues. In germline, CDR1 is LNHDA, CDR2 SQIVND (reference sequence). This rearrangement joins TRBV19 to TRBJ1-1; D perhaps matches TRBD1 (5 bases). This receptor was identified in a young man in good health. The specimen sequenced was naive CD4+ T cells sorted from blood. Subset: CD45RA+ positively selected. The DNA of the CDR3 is TGTGCCAGTAGTATCAGGGAGAACACTGAAGCTTTCTTT. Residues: CASSIRENTEAFF. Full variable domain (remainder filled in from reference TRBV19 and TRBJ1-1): DGGITQSPKYLFRKEGQNVTLSCEQNLNHDAMYWYRQDPGQGLRLIYYSQIVNDFQKGDIAEGYSVSREKKESFPLTVTSAQKNPTAFYLCASSIRENTEAFFGQGTRLTVV.